This TCR beta chain is from a study of T cells in localized non-small cell lung cancer. The study, taken as a whole, reports: The tumor had only one region sequenced, so heterogeneity remains possible. For the top 100 tumor clones, a median about 50 also appeared in adjacent lung.

TCRdb keeps only in-frame clones here, not all; method: immunoSEQ multiplex PCR. The data contain some 6,700 clones, 15% of them singletons. V was shortened by 1 base and J by 0 bases, with 15 bases between the two germline ends. The CDR3 loop spans 17 amino acids. Germline CDR1 is MGHRA and CDR2 is YSYEKL. This clone was counted ten times or more. The antigen is undetermined. The receptor comes from a male donor at least 60 years old with stage II squamous cell lung carcinoma. The rearrangement links TRBV4-1 to TRBJ1-2; D is perhaps TRBD1 (5 bases). This material consisted of normal lung tissue next to the tumor, taken before any cancer treatment. CDR3 sequence (DNA): TGCGCCAGCAGCCAAGTTCATGGGGGAACCCCTAACTATGGCTACACCTTC. Translation: CASSQVHGGTPNYGYTF.